The next 9 T cell receptor beta chains were all read from a single sample in a study of blood T cell repertoires in COVID-19. Assay used: immunoSEQ multiplex PCR; TCRdb lists only in-frame clones, some missing. The sample has fewer than 450,000 clones; about 89% are singletons. The sample consisted of peripheral blood. The receptors were sampled from a woman between 50 and 59 years old with COVID-19, enrolled during active disease.

The chain employs TRBV19 and TRBJ2-7, with TRBD1 identical over 8 bases. The junction had 13 bases not matched to a gene; V was cut back by 6 bases and J by 6 bases. Looked up from germline, CDR1 is LNHDA and CDR2 is SQIVND (reference sequence). CDR3 length equals 15 residues. CDR3: CASSRSDRDSGEQYF. CDR3 in DNA: TGTGCCAGTAGCAGATCGGACAGGGACTCCGGCGAGCAGTACTTC. The full variable domain, its missing parts supplied by reference TRBV19 and TRBJ2-7, is DGGITQSPKYLFRKEGQNVTLSCEQNLNHDAMYWYRQDPGQGLRLIYYSQIVNDFQKGDIAEGYSVSREKKESFPLTVTSAQKNPTAFYLCASSRSDRDSGEQYFGPGTRLTVT.

The genes are TRBV27 and TRBJ2-1, with D unresolved. Trimming took 7 bases from V and 0 from J, leaving 4 bases between them. Germline V lookup: CDR1 MNHEY, CDR2 SMNVEV (reference sequence). The CDR3 consists of 12 residues. The CDR3: CASTNSYNEQFF. In DNA, the CDR3 is TGTGCCAGCACCAACTCCTACAATGAGCAGTTCTTC.

This clone was found once. The chain carries TRBV5-1 and TRBJ2-3, with D tentatively TRBD1 (6 bases). This CDR3 is built from 15 residues. Germline assignment: CDR1 SGHRS and CDR2 YFSETQ. Trimming took 4 bases from V and 2 from J, leaving 14 bases between them. The CDR3 sequence is CASSPRTELTDTQYF. The CDR3 DNA reads TGCGCCAGCAGCCCTAGGACAGAACTCACAGATACGCAGTATTTT.

V gene TRBV9 combines with J gene TRBJ1-5; TRBD1 matches at 7 bases. V trimming: 4 bases; J trimming: 7 bases; junction bases outside the gene matches: 8. Germline V CDR1 and CDR2: SGDLS, YYNGEE. CDR3 length equals 14 residues. The CDR3 sequence is CASSPDRAGQPQHF. The CDR3 region has the DNA TGTGCCAGCAGCCCAGACAGGGCGGGACAGCCCCAGCATTTT.

This sequence joins TRBV6-5 and TRBJ2-1; D unresolved. CDR1 is MNHEY, CDR2 SVGAGI, per germline. Trimming removed 0 bases from V and 6 bases from J, with 9 bases in between. This CDR3 comprises 14 residues. As DNA, the CDR3 is TGTGCCAGCAGTTACTCGTTTGGCTCCAATGAGCAGTTCTTC. Its translation is CASSYSFGSNEQFF.

This chain connects TRBV19 to TRBJ1-1, with 8 nucleotides matching TRBD1. Germline V gives CDR1 LNHDA, CDR2 SQIVND (reference sequence). V gave up 8 bases and J gave up 1 base; unmatched junction bases: 3. The CDR3 is 13 residues long. CDR3 in amino acids: CASRTGSNTEAFF. CDR3 sequence (DNA): TGTGCCAGTCGGACAGGGTCGAACACTGAAGCTTTCTTT.

The chain recombines TRBV7-9 with TRBJ1-2; 7 bases line up with TRBD1. Trimming at V came to 5 bases and at J to 8 bases, leaving 8 bases not matched to a gene. This CDR3 has 13 residues. Germline CDR1 SEHNR, CDR2 FQNEAQ (reference sequence). The CDR3 DNA is TGTGCCAGCAGCGCAGGTCAGGGGGTAGGCTACACCTTC. It translates to CASSAGQGVGYTF.

This chain joins TRBV7-8 and TRBJ1-1, with TRBD1 identical over 8 bases. This CDR3 region has 15 residues. Germline values: CDR1 SGHVS, CDR2 FQNEAQ. Trimming took 4 bases from V and 1 from J; bases not matched to a gene: 5. CDR3 sequence: CASSYDRGGNTEAFF. The CDR3 DNA reads TGTGCCAGCAGCTACGACAGGGGAGGGAACACTGAAGCTTTCTTT.

The V gene is TRBV6-4, the J gene TRBJ2-3; TRBD2 agrees at 15 bases. Germline CDR1 is MRHNA and CDR2 is SNTAGT. The CDR3 contains 19 residues. V shed 6 bases, J shed 0 bases, and the junction held 10 bases outside the gene matches. The CDR3 protein is CASSPRTSGRASSTDTQYF. Here the CDR3 DNA reads TGTGCCAGCAGCCCCAGGACTAGCGGGAGGGCCTCTAGCACAGATACGCAGTATTTT.